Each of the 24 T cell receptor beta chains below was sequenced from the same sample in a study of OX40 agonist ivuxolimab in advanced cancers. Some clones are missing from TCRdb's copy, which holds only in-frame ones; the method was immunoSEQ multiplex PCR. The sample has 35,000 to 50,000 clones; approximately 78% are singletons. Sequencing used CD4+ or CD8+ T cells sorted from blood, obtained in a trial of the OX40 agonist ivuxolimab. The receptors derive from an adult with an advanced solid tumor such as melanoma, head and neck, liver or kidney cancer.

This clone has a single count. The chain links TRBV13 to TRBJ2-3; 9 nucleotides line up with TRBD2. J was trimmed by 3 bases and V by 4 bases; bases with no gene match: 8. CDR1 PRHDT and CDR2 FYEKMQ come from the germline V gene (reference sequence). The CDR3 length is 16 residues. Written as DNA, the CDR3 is TGTGCCAGCAGCTCCCTAAGGGGACTAGCTACAGATACGCAGTATTTT. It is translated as CASSSLRGLATDTQYF.

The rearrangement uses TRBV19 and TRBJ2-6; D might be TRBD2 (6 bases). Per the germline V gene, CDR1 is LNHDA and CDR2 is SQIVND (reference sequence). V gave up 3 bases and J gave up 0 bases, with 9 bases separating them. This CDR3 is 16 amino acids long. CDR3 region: CASSMAGSSGANVLTF. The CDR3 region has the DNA TGTGCCAGTAGTATGGCGGGGAGCTCTGGGGCCAACGTCCTGACTTTC.

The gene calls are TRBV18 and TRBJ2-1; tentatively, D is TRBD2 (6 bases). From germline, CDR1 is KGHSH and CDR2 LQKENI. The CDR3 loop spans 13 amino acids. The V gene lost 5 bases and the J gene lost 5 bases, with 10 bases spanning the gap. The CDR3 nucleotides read TGTGCCAGCTCAACGGACTACAACAATGAGCAGTTCTTC. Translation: CASSTDYNNEQFF.

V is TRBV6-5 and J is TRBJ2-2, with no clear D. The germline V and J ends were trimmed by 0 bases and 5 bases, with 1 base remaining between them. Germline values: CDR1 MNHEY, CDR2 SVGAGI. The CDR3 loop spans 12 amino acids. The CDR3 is CASSYSTGELFF. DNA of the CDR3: TGTGCCAGCAGTTACTCTACCGGGGAGCTGTTTTTT.

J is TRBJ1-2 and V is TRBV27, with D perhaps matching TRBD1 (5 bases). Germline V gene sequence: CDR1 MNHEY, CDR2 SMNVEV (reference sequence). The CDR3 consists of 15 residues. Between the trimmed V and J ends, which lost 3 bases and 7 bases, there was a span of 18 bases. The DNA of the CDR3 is TGTGCCAGCAGTTTCATAGCCGGGGGGGATGGTGGCTACACCTTC. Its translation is CASSFIAGGDGGYTF.

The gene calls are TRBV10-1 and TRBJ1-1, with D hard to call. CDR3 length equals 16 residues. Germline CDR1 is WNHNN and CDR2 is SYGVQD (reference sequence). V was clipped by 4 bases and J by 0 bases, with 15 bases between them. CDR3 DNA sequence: TGCGCCAGCAGTGTCCCCGACAACCAATTGAACACTGAAGCTTTCTTT. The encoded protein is CASSVPDNQLNTEAFF.

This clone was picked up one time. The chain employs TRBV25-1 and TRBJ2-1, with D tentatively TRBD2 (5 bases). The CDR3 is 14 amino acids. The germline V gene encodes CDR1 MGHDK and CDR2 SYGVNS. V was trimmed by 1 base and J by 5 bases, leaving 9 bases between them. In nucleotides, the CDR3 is TGTGCCAGCAGTGAATCGGATAGCGACAATGAGCAGTTCTTC. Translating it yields CASSESDSDNEQFF.

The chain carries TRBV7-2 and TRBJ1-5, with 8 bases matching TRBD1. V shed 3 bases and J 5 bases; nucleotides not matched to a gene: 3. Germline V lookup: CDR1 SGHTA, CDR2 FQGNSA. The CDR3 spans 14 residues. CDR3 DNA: TGTGCCAGCAGCTTTGACAGGGGAGATCAGCCCCAGCATTTT. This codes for CASSFDRGDQPQHF.

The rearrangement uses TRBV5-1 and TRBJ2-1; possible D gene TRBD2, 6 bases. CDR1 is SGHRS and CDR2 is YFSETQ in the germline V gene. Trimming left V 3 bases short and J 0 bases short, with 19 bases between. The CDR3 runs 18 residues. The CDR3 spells CASSSQAGAGSSYNEQFF. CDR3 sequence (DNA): TGCGCCAGCAGCTCCCAAGCTGGGGCGGGAAGCTCCTACAATGAGCAGTTCTTC.

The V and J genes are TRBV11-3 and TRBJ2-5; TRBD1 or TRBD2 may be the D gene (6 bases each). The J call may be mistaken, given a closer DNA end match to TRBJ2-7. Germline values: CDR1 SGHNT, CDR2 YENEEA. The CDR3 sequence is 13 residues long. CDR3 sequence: CASSGGGVNEQYF. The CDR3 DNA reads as TGTGCCAGCAGCGGAGGGGGAGTCAACGAGCAGTACTTC.

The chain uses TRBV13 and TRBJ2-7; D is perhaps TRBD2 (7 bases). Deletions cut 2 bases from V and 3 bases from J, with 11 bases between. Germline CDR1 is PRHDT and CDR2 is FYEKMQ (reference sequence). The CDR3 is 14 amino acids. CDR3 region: CASSLRGGHYEQYF. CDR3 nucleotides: TGTGCCAGCAGCTTAAGGGGGGGCCACTACGAGCAGTACTTC.

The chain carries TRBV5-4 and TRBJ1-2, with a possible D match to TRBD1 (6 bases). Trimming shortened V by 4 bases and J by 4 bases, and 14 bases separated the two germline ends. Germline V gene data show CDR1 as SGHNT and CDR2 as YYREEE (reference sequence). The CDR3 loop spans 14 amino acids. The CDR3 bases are TGTGCCAGCAGCCCGAACAGGGCCGGCTATGGCTACACCTTC. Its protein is CASSPNRAGYGYTF.

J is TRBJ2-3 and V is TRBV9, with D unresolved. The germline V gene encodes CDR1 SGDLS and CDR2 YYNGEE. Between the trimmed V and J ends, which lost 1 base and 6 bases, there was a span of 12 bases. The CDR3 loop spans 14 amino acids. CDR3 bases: TGTGCCAGCAGCGTAACGACTCCCCCGGATACGCAGTATTTT. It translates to CASSVTTPPDTQYF.

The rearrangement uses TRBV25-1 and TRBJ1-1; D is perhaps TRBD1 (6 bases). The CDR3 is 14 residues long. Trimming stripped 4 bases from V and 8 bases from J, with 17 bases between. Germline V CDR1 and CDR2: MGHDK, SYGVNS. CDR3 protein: CASSGQDGVGEAFF. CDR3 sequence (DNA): TGTGCCAGCAGTGGACAGGACGGGGTGGGCGAAGCTTTCTTT.

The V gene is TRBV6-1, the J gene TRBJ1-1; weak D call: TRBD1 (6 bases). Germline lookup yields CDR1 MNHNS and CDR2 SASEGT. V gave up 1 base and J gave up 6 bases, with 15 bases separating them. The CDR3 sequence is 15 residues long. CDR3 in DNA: TGTGCCAGCAGTGAAGTGGGTCGGGGGCTCGCTGAAGCTTTCTTT. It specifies CASSEVGRGLAEAFF.

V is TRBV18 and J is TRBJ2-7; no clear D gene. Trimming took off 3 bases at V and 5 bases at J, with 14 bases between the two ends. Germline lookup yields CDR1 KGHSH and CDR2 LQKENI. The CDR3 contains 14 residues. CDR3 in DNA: TGTGCCAGCTCACCGGGCTCAAGAGTCAACGAGCAGTACTTC. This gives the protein CASSPGSRVNEQYF.

The CDR3: CASSLERGGRALLYF. The CDR3 bases are TGCGCCAGCAGCTTGGAGAGGGGCGGGAGGGCCCTTCTGTATTTT. The V call is TRBV5-1, the J call TRBJ2-3; TRBD2 matches 9 bases. Germline CDR1 reads SGHRS; CDR2 reads YFSETQ. The CDR3 covers 15 residues. The trim removed 0 bases at V and 14 bases at J, leaving 13 bases unmatched.

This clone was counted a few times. The CDR3 DNA is TGTGCCAGCAGCGTTGGAGGGAGGGTCACCGGGGAGCTGTTTTTT. Residues: CASSVGGRVTGELFF. The chain links TRBV9 to TRBJ2-2; TRBD2 matches 7 bases. With 2 bases clipped from V and 4 bases from J, the junction kept 5 bases outside the gene matches. From germline, CDR1 is SGDLS and CDR2 YYNGEE. The CDR3 is 15 residues long. Variable domain in full (rest from reference TRBV9 and TRBJ2-2): DSGVTQTPKHLITATGQRVTLRCSPRSGDLSVYWYQQSLDQGLQFLIQYYNGEERAKGNILERFSAQQFPDLHSELNLSSLELGDSALYFCASSVGGRVTGELFFGEGSRLTVL.

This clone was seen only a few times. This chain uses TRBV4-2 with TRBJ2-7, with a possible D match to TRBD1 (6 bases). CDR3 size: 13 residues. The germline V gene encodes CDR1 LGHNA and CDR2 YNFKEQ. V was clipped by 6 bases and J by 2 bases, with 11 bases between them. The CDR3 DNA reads TGTGCCAGCAGGGAACAGGGCGCCTACGAGCAGTACTTC. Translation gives CASREQGAYEQYF.

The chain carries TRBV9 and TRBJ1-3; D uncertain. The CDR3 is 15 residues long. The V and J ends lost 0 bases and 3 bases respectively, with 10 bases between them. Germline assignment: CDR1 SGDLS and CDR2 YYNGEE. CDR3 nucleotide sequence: TGTGCCAGCAGCGTAGGGTCAGGAGGTGGAAACACCATATATTTT. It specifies CASSVGSGGGNTIYF.

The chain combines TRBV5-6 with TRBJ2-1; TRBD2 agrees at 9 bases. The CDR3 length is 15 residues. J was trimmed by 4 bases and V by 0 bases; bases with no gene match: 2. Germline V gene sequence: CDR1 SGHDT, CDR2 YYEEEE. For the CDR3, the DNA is TGTGCCAGCAGCTTGGGCGGGAGGGGATACAATGAGCAGTTCTTC. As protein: CASSLGGRGYNEQFF.

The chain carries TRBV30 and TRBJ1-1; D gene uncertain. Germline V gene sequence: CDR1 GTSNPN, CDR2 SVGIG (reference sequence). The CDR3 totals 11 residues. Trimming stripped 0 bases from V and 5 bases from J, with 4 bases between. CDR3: CAWSVGTEAFF. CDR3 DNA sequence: TGTGCCTGGAGTGTTGGTACTGAAGCTTTCTTT.

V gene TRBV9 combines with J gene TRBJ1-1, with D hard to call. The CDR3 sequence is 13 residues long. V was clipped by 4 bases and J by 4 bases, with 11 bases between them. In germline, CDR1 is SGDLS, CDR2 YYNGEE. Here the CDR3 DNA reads TGTGCCAGCAGCACTCACGTGGGCACTGAAGCTTTCTTT. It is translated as CASSTHVGTEAFF.

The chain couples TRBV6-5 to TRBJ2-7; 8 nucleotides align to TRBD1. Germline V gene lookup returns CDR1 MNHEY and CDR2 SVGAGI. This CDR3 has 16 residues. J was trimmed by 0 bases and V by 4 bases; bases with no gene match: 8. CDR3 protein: CASSSTGQATSYEQYF. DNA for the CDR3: TGTGCCAGCAGTTCCACGGGACAGGCGACCTCCTACGAGCAGTACTTC.